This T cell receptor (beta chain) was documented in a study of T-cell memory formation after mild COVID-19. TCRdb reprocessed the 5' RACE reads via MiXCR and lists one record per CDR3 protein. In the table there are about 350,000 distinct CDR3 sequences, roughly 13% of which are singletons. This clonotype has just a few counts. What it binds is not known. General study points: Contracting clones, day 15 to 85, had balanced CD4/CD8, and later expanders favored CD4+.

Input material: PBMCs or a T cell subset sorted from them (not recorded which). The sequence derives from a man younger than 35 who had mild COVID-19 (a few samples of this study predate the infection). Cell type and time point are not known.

This CDR3 is CAISESLRDTEAFF. The CDR3 region has the DNA TGTGCCATCAGTGAGTCCCTCCGCGACACTGAAGCTTTCTTT. This chain connects TRBV10-3 to TRBJ1-1; D is ambiguous. Deletions cut 0 bases from V and 3 bases from J, with 8 bases between. The CDR3 extends over 14 amino acids. Germline V lookup: CDR1 ENHRY, CDR2 SYGVKD.